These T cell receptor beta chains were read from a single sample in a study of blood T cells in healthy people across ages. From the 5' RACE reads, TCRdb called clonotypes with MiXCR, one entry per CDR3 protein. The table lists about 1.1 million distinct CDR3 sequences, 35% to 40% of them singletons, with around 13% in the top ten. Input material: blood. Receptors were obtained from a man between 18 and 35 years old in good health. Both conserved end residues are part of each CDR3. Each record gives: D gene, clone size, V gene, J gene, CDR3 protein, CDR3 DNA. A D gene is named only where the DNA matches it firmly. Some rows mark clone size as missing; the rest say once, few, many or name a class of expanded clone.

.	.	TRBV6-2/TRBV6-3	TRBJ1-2	CASLRRGHYGYTF	TGTGCCAGCCTACGTCGGGGGCACTATGGCTACACCTTC
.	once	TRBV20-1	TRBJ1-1	CSARTRKGTEAFF	TGCAGTGCTAGAACCAGGAAGGGCACTGAAGCTTTCTTT
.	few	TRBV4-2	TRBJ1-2	CASSQATGTPNYGYTF	TGTGCCAGCAGCCAGGCAACCGGGACACCCAACTATGGCTACACCTTC
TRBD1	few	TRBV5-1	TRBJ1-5	CASSLAPLGTEVNQPQHF	TGCGCCAGCAGCTTGGCGCCCCTTGGGACAGAAGTCAATCAGCCCCAGCATTTT
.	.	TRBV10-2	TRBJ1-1	CASSGARDTEAFF	TGCGCCAGCAGTGGGGCAAGGGACACTGAAGCTTTCTTT
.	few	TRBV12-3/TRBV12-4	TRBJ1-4	CASSSYRDMPLVNEKLFF	TGTGCCAGCAGTTCCTACCGGGACATGCCCTTGGTTAATGAAAAACTGTTTTTT
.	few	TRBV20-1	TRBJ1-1	CSARGEGLGTEAFF	TGCAGTGCTAGAGGGGAGGGTTTGGGCACTGAAGCTTTCTTT
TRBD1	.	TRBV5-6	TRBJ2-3	CASSQETGSYTDTQYF	TGTGCCAGCAGCCAGGAGACAGGGTCATATACAGATACGCAGTATTTT
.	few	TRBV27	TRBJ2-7	CASSYTESYEQYF	TGTGCCAGCAGCTACACAGAATCCTACGAGCAGTACTTC
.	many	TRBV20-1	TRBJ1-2	CSARHENYGYTF	TGCAGTGCTAGGCACGAGAATTATGGCTACACCTTC
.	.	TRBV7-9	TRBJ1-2	CAGSQKNSRSSSPYGYTF	TGTGCCGGCAGCCAGAAGAATTCACGGAGTTCGAGCCCCTATGGCTACACCTTC
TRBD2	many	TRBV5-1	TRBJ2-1	CASSLHSGGLYNEQFF	TGCGCCAGCAGCTTGCATAGCGGGGGGCTTTACAATGAGCAGTTCTTC
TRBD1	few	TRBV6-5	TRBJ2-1	CASSYSRDREFF	TGTGCCAGCAGTTACTCGAGGGACAGAGAGTTCTTC
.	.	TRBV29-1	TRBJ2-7	CSVKGGRSYEQYF	TGCAGCGTTAAAGGGGGTAGGAGCTACGAGCAGTACTTC
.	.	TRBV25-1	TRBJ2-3	CASTRGGFTDTQYF	TGTGCCAGCACGAGGGGGGGGTTCACAGATACGCAGTATTTT
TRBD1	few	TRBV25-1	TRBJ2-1	CASRATGVSYNEQFF	TGTGCCAGCAGAGCGACAGGGGTTTCCTACAATGAGCAGTTCTTC
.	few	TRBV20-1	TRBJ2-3	CSSRRGRRDTQYF	TGCAGCAGCAGGAGGGGGCGTCGAGATACGCAGTATTTT
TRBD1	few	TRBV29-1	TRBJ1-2	CSVGGTETNYGYTF	TGCAGCGTCGGAGGGACAGAGACTAACTATGGCTACACCTTC
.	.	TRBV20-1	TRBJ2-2	CSARDLERAGELFF	TGCAGTGCTAGAGATCTAGAAAGGGCCGGGGAGCTGTTTTTT
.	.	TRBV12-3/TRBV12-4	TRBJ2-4	CASSFRRVRYF	TGTGCCAGCAGTTTCAGGAGGGTGCGGTACTTC
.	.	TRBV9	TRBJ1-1	CASSVDGSTEAFF	TGTGCCAGCAGCGTAGACGGAAGCACTGAAGCTTTCTTT
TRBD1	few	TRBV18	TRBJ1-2	CASSPTGGQGYGYTF	TGTGCCAGCTCACCAACAGGGGGCCAGGGGTATGGCTACACCTTC
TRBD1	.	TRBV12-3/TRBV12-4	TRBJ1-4	CASSFVGQHNEKLFF	TGTGCCAGCAGTTTTGTGGGACAGCATAATGAAAAACTGTTTTTT
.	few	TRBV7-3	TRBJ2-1	CASSLTTAHEQFF	TGTGCCAGCAGCTTAACGACGGCCCATGAGCAGTTCTTC
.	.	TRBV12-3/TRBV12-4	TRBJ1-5	CASLPEGHPSNQPQHF	TGTGCCAGCCTTCCAGAGGGACACCCAAGCAATCAGCCCCAGCATTTT
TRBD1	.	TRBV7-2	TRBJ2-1	CASSLDRGLEQFF	TGTGCCAGCAGCCTAGACAGGGGTTTAGAGCAGTTCTTC
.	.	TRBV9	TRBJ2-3	CASTPEVYTDTQYF	TGTGCCAGCACCCCAGAGGTTTACACAGATACGCAGTATTTT
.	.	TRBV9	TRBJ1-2	CASSVGGGRETYGYTF	TGTGCCAGCAGCGTAGGAGGAGGACGCGAGACGTATGGCTACACCTTC
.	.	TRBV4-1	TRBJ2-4	CASSQGEGEGIQYF	TGCGCCAGCAGCCAAGGAGAGGGGGAGGGCATTCAGTACTTC
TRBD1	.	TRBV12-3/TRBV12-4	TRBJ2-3	CASSFRTGADTQYF	TGTGCCAGCAGTTTTCGGACAGGGGCAGATACGCAGTATTTT
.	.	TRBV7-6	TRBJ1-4	CASSPTQGLDEKLFF	TGTGCCAGCAGCCCCACCCAGGGGTTGGACGAAAAACTGTTTTTT
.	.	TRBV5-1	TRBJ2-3	CASSLVGAGPTDTQYF	TGCGCCAGCAGCTTGGTAGGTGCGGGACCTACAGATACGCAGTATTTT
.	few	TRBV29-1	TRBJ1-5	CSVEFGPNQPQHF	TGCAGCGTTGAATTCGGGCCAAATCAGCCCCAGCATTTT
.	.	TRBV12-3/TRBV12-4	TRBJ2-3	CASRRTGGQYF	TGTGCCAGCAGGAGGACCGGGGGGCAGTATTTT
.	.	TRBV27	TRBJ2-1	CASSLFPVNEQFF	TGTGCCAGCAGTTTATTCCCAGTCAATGAGCAGTTCTTC
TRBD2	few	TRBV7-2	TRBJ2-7	CASSSATSGGLHEQYF	TGTGCCAGCAGCTCCGCTACTAGCGGGGGGCTCCACGAGCAGTACTTC
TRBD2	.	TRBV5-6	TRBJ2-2	CASSPPSGANTGELFF	TGTGCCAGCAGCCCTCCTAGCGGGGCGAACACCGGGGAGCTGTTTTTT
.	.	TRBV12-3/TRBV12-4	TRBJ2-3	CASSLMGDRWGTDTQYF	TGTGCCAGCAGTTTAATGGGGGACCGATGGGGTACAGATACGCAGTATTTT
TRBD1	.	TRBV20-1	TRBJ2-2	CSARGTGGPHTGELFF	TGCAGTGCTAGGGGGACAGGGGGCCCTCACACCGGGGAGCTGTTTTTT
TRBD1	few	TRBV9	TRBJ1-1	CASSAFDTGGIEAFF	TGTGCCAGCAGCGCATTCGATACAGGGGGAATTGAAGCTTTCTTT
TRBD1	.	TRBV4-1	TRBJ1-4	CASSLSGDRATNEKLFF	TGCGCCAGCAGCCTCAGCGGGGACAGAGCAACTAATGAAAAACTGTTTTTT
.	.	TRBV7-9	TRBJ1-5	CASSSAGVSNQPQHF	TGTGCCAGCAGCTCTGCGGGGGTCAGCAATCAGCCCCAGCATTTT
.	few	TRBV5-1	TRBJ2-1	CASSRSGLGSYNEQFF	TGCGCCAGCAGCCGCTCAGGGCTCGGGTCTTACAATGAGCAGTTCTTC